The 8 T cell receptor beta chains listed next were all sequenced from one sample in a study of OX40 agonist ivuxolimab in advanced cancers. The assay was immunoSEQ multiplex PCR, and TCRdb's table has in-frame clones only and misses some. The sample consists of 65,000 to 80,000 clones, approximately 90% of them appearing once. The starting material was CD4+ or CD8+ T cells sorted from blood, obtained in a trial of the OX40 agonist ivuxolimab. These receptors all stem from an adult with an advanced solid tumor such as melanoma, head and neck, liver or kidney cancer.

The gene calls are TRBV28 and TRBJ1-5; D is unresolved. This CDR3 region has 14 residues. The germline V and J ends were trimmed by 3 bases and 4 bases, with 10 bases remaining between them. Germline CDR1 and CDR2: MDHEN and SYDVKM. The CDR3: CASSLSQKNQPQHF. DNA for the CDR3: TGTGCCAGCAGTTTGTCCCAGAAGAATCAGCCCCAGCATTTT.

The chain is built from TRBV7-9 and TRBJ2-3; TRBD2 matches 7 bases. J lost 2 bases, V lost 1 base, and 3 bases had no gene match. The CDR3 spans 15 residues. Germline V CDR1 and CDR2: SEHNR, FQNEAQ (reference sequence). CDR3 region: CASSLEAGNTDTQYF. DNA for the CDR3: TGTGCCAGCAGCTTAGAAGCGGGGAACACAGATACGCAGTATTTT.

V is TRBV6-5 and J is TRBJ2-1; TRBD2 matches at 11 bases. The V gene's germline CDR1 is MNHEY and CDR2 SVGAGI. The CDR3 runs to 15 residues. V lost 6 bases, J lost 6 bases, and 7 bases stayed unmatched. CDR3 DNA sequence: TGTGCCAGCAGATTAGCGGGAGGGCCAGTCAATGAGCAGTTCTTC. This sequence encodes CASRLAGGPVNEQFF.

The genes are TRBV29-1 and TRBJ1-1, with no clear D. Germline V gene lookup returns CDR1 SQVTM and CDR2 ANQGSEA. The CDR3 spans 11 residues. Trimming took 6 bases from V and 5 from J, leaving 10 bases between them. The CDR3, as DNA: TGCAGCGTCCGGGGTTTGACTGAAGCTTTCTTT. It translates to CSVRGLTEAFF.

J is TRBJ2-5 and V is TRBV28, with TRBD2 matching over 7 bases. The CDR3 totals 12 residues. In germline, CDR1 is MDHEN, CDR2 SYDVKM. The CDR3 DNA reads TGTGCTGGAGGGAGGGCCCGGGAGACCCAGTACTTC. Translated: CAGGRARETQYF. Supplemented by reference TRBV28 and TRBJ2-5, the full variable domain reads DVKVTQSSRYLVKRTGEKVFLECVQDMDHENMFWYRQDPGLGLRLIYFSYDVKMKEKGDIPEGYSVSREKKERFSLILESASTNQTSMYLCAGGRARETQYFGPGTRLLVL.

The chain has TRBV28 and TRBJ2-7, with a tentative D call TRBD1 (5 bases). Trimming took off 6 bases at V and 5 bases at J, with 8 bases between the two ends. This CDR3 is 11 amino acids long. Per the germline V gene, CDR1 is MDHEN and CDR2 is SYDVKM. The CDR3 DNA sequence: TGTGCCAGCAGCCTCAGGGACGAGCAGTACTTC. Its protein is CASSLRDEQYF.

This chain uses TRBV6-5 with TRBJ1-5, with TRBD1 as a possible D gene (6 bases). The CDR3 loop spans 14 amino acids. The germline V gene has CDR1 MNHEY and CDR2 SVGAGI. Trimming stripped 7 bases from V and 4 bases from J, with 14 bases between. CDR3 nucleotide sequence: TGTGCCAGCACCGTTAGGACAGAGAATCAGCCCCAGCATTTT. Its protein is CASTVRTENQPQHF.

The gene calls are TRBV4-1 and TRBJ2-3; 9 bases agree with TRBD1. The germline V gene encodes CDR1 MGHRA and CDR2 YSYEKL. The junction had 3 bases not matched to a gene; V was cut back by 0 bases and J by 2 bases. This CDR3 comprises 16 residues. The CDR3 loop reads CASSQDWTGVTDTQYF. In nucleotides, the CDR3 is TGCGCCAGCAGCCAAGATTGGACAGGGGTCACAGATACGCAGTATTTT.